The 8 T cell receptor beta chains given below trace back to one sample, sequenced in a study of OX40 agonist ivuxolimab in advanced cancers. This table comes from immunoSEQ multiplex PCR, and its TCRdb copy is limited to in-frame clones, with some not included. This sample has 95,000 to 150,000 clones, with approximately 92% found just once. Sequenced here: CD4+ or CD8+ T cells sorted from blood, sampled in a trial of the OX40 agonist ivuxolimab. The origin of the receptors is an adult with an advanced solid tumor such as melanoma, head and neck, liver or kidney cancer.

CDR3 nucleotide sequence: TGTGCCAGCAGTCCGACAGGGAGGGGCTACACCTTC. This sequence encodes CASSPTGRGYTF. This chain connects TRBV6-1 to TRBJ1-2, with 7 bases identical to TRBD1. The CDR3 runs 12 residues. Looked up from germline, CDR1 is MNHNS and CDR2 is SASEGT. Germline trimming cut 5 bases from V and 8 bases from J; bases unmatched to any gene: 5.

The V and J genes are TRBV5-1 and TRBJ1-4, with D unresolved. The ends were cut back, 3 bases at V and 0 bases at J, with 6 bases in the middle. The length of the CDR3 is 14 residues. CDR1 and CDR2 (germline): SGHRS, YFSETQ. CDR3 protein: CASSSTTTNEKLFF. CDR3 DNA: TGCGCCAGCAGCTCGACTACAACTAATGAAAAACTGTTTTTT.

This chain connects TRBV2 to TRBJ2-2; no definite D call. This CDR3 contains 13 residues. Trimming removed 7 bases at V and 7 bases at J, with 13 bases between. The V gene's germline CDR1 is SNHLY and CDR2 FYNNEI. The CDR3 protein is CASNPFLDGELFF. DNA of the CDR3: TGTGCCAGCAATCCTTTTTTAGACGGGGAGCTGTTTTTT.

V and J are TRBV6-6 and TRBJ1-6, with 8 positions matching TRBD1. CDR1 and CDR2 (germline): MNHNY, SVGAGI (reference sequence). This CDR3 contains 15 residues. The J segment lost 10 bases and the V segment lost 0 bases, leaving 5 bases of the junction unmatched. The CDR3 loop reads CASSYSTGVHSPLHF. CDR3 nucleotides: TGTGCCAGCAGTTACTCGACAGGGGTTCACTCACCCCTCCACTTT.

V is TRBV28 and J is TRBJ2-1, with 15 bases lining up with TRBD2. The CDR3 length is 20 residues. Trimming cost V 3 bases and J 9 bases; bases outside gene matches: 18. CDR1 MDHEN and CDR2 SYDVKM come from the germline V gene. The CDR3 DNA reads TGTGCCAGCAGTTTTTCCCCGGGACTAGCGGGGGGCGGGGTTTTGGGTGAGCAGTTCTTC. This codes for CASSFSPGLAGGGVLGEQFF.

The rearrangement links TRBV6-1 to TRBJ2-1; D remains ambiguous. The V end was cut by 3 bases, the J end by 7 bases, with 7 bases between. CDR1 and CDR2 from the germline V gene are MNHNS and SASEGT. The CDR3 runs 12 residues. The CDR3 reads CASSDRLNEQFF. The DNA of the CDR3 is TGTGCCAGCAGTGATAGGTTAAATGAGCAGTTCTTC.

V usage is TRBV19 and J usage is TRBJ1-5; D uncertain. Trimming took off 9 bases at V and 7 bases at J, with 22 bases between the two ends. The CDR3 is made up of 15 amino acids. Germline V gene data show CDR1 as LNHDA and CDR2 as SQIVND (reference sequence). The CDR3 sequence: CASRKDAGMEQPQHF. CDR3 nucleotide sequence: TGTGCCAGCCGAAAGGACGCGGGGATGGAACAGCCCCAGCATTTT.

In nucleotides, the CDR3 is TGTGCCAGCAGCTTGCGGAGCAATCAGCCCCAGCATTTT. Translation: CASSLRSNQPQHF. This chain connects TRBV7-9 to TRBJ1-5; D is uncertain. Trimming cost V 3 bases and J 1 base, with 4 bases left between them. The CDR3 has 13 amino acids. Looked up from germline, CDR1 is SEHNR and CDR2 is FQNEAQ (reference sequence).